This is a list of T cell receptor beta chains from one sample in a study of OX40 agonist ivuxolimab in advanced cancers. Measured with immunoSEQ multiplex PCR; TCRdb has only the in-frame clones, and not every one. This sample has about 79,000 clones, with around 82% found just once. Sequencing used CD4+ or CD8+ T cells sorted from blood, obtained in a trial of the OX40 agonist ivuxolimab. The receptor source for this set is an adult with an advanced solid tumor such as melanoma, head and neck, liver or kidney cancer. Both conserved end residues are part of each CDR3. A D gene is named only where the DNA matches it firmly. Clone size is shown for a subset of rows, as once, few, many or a class of expanded clone.

j_call: TRBJ2-7
clone_size: once
d_call: -
v_call: TRBV18
cdr3_aa: CASSPMVFEQYF
cdr3_nt: TGTGCCAGCTCACCCATGGTTTTCGAGCAGTACTTC

j_call: TRBJ1-5
clone_size: few
d_call: TRBD1
v_call: TRBV18
cdr3_aa: CASSVGTGNQPQHF
cdr3_nt: TGTGCCAGCTCCGTTGGGACAGGCAATCAGCCCCAGCATTTT

j_call: TRBJ1-2
clone_size: -
d_call: -
v_call: TRBV27
cdr3_aa: CASTLTAGMNGYTF
cdr3_nt: TGTGCCAGCACTCTGACAGCCGGCATGAATGGCTACACCTTC

j_call: TRBJ2-6
clone_size: -
d_call: TRBD1
v_call: TRBV7-6
cdr3_aa: CASSLVGAGGLGGANVLTF
cdr3_nt: TGTGCCAGCAGCTTAGTTGGGGCAGGGGGCCTCGGTGGGGCCAACGTCCTGACTTTC

j_call: TRBJ2-3
clone_size: once
d_call: -
v_call: TRBV9
cdr3_aa: CASSVARSGDTQYF
cdr3_nt: TGTGCCAGCAGCGTAGCCAGGTCCGGCGATACGCAGTATTTT

j_call: TRBJ2-1
clone_size: -
d_call: -
v_call: TRBV7-9
cdr3_aa: CASIAGNEQFF
cdr3_nt: TGTGCCAGCATTGCGGGCAATGAGCAGTTCTTC

j_call: TRBJ1-2
clone_size: few
d_call: -
v_call: TRBV27
cdr3_aa: CASSLFGGPGYGYTF
cdr3_nt: TGTGCCAGCAGTTTATTTGGGGGCCCGGGCTATGGCTACACCTTC

j_call: TRBJ2-7
clone_size: few
d_call: -
v_call: TRBV7-2
cdr3_aa: CASSRFASNSEQYF
cdr3_nt: TGTGCCAGCAGCCGCTTTGCCTCCAATTCCGAGCAGTACTTC

j_call: TRBJ1-1
clone_size: -
d_call: TRBD1
v_call: TRBV2
cdr3_aa: CASSETGDKNTEAFF
cdr3_nt: TGTGCCAGCAGTGAAACAGGGGACAAGAACACTGAAGCTTTCTTT

j_call: TRBJ2-1
clone_size: -
d_call: TRBD2
v_call: TRBV2
cdr3_aa: CASRSRTSGDNEQFF
cdr3_nt: TGTGCCAGCAGAAGCAGGACTAGCGGAGACAATGAGCAGTTCTTC

j_call: TRBJ2-3
clone_size: -
d_call: TRBD2
v_call: TRBV9
cdr3_aa: CASSVGAGGRIGTDTQYF
cdr3_nt: TGTGCCAGCAGCGTAGGAGCGGGAGGGAGGATAGGCACAGATACGCAGTATTTT

j_call: TRBJ2-2
clone_size: -
d_call: -
v_call: TRBV2
cdr3_aa: CASRYDTNTGELFF
cdr3_nt: TGTGCCAGCAGGTACGACACGAACACCGGGGAGCTGTTTTTT

j_call: TRBJ2-7
clone_size: few
d_call: -
v_call: TRBV6-5
cdr3_aa: CASKETNQYEQYF
cdr3_nt: TGTGCCAGCAAAGAGACAAACCAATACGAGCAGTACTTC

j_call: TRBJ2-1
clone_size: few
d_call: TRBD2
v_call: TRBV7-9
cdr3_aa: CASSSLSSGSYEQFF
cdr3_nt: TGTGCCAGCAGCTCCCTGAGTAGCGGGAGTTATGAGCAGTTCTTC

j_call: TRBJ2-3
clone_size: -
d_call: -
v_call: TRBV28
cdr3_aa: CASSATIQRILDTQYF
cdr3_nt: TGTGCCAGCAGTGCGACGATACAGCGTATCCTCGATACGCAGTATTTT

j_call: TRBJ2-2
clone_size: -
d_call: -
v_call: TRBV19
cdr3_aa: CASSSSVTNTGELFF
cdr3_nt: TGTGCCAGTAGTTCTAGCGTTACGAACACCGGGGAGCTGTTTTTT

j_call: TRBJ2-5
clone_size: -
d_call: -
v_call: TRBV30
cdr3_aa: CAWSKTGRETQYF
cdr3_nt: TGTGCCTGGAGTAAGACAGGGAGGGAGACCCAGTACTTC

j_call: TRBJ2-3
clone_size: -
d_call: TRBD2
v_call: TRBV6-5
cdr3_aa: CASGLAGFTDTQYF
cdr3_nt: TGTGCCAGCGGACTAGCGGGATTCACAGATACGCAGTATTTT

j_call: TRBJ2-1
clone_size: -
d_call: -
v_call: TRBV5-1
cdr3_aa: CASGTRGFSEQFF
cdr3_nt: TGCGCCAGCGGGACCCGCGGGTTCAGTGAGCAGTTCTTC

j_call: TRBJ2-7
clone_size: -
d_call: TRBD2
v_call: TRBV7-8
cdr3_aa: CASSSPLAGEKEQYF
cdr3_nt: TGTGCCAGCAGCTCACCCCTAGCGGGAGAAAAAGAGCAGTACTTC

j_call: TRBJ2-1
clone_size: -
d_call: -
v_call: TRBV7-3
cdr3_aa: CASSLLTGNEQFF
cdr3_nt: TGTGCCAGCAGCTTACTGACAGGCAATGAGCAGTTCTTC

j_call: TRBJ2-5
clone_size: -
d_call: -
v_call: TRBV5-1
cdr3_aa: CASSSGTQETQYF
cdr3_nt: TGCGCCAGCAGCTCGGGTACCCAAGAGACCCAGTACTTC

j_call: TRBJ2-1
clone_size: -
d_call: TRBD2
v_call: TRBV7-9
cdr3_aa: CASSLAWASGRNEQFF
cdr3_nt: TGTGCCAGCAGCTTAGCTTGGGCTAGCGGGAGAAATGAGCAGTTCTTC

j_call: TRBJ1-2
clone_size: -
d_call: -
v_call: TRBV5-6
cdr3_aa: CASRQTGPAYGYTF
cdr3_nt: TGTGCCAGTCGCCAAACAGGGCCGGCCTATGGCTACACCTTC

j_call: TRBJ2-1
clone_size: -
d_call: TRBD2
v_call: TRBV9
cdr3_aa: CASSAGLASYNEQFF
cdr3_nt: TGTGCCAGCAGCGCGGGACTAGCGAGCTACAATGAGCAGTTCTTC

j_call: TRBJ2-5
clone_size: -
d_call: TRBD2
v_call: TRBV2
cdr3_aa: CASQSQREIKTQYF
cdr3_nt: TGTGCCAGCCAGTCCCAGCGGGAGATAAAGACCCAGTACTTC

j_call: TRBJ2-1
clone_size: -
d_call: -
v_call: TRBV5-6
cdr3_aa: CASSQGGPSEQFF
cdr3_nt: TGTGCCAGCAGCCAGGGGGGGCCAAGTGAGCAGTTCTTC

j_call: TRBJ2-1
clone_size: -
d_call: -
v_call: TRBV2
cdr3_aa: CASSPSTGTLRFF
cdr3_nt: TGTGCCAGCAGTCCATCCACCGGGACCCTTCGGTTCTTC

j_call: TRBJ1-1
clone_size: -
d_call: -
v_call: TRBV19
cdr3_aa: CASSVTRAQGVIGTEAFF
cdr3_nt: TGTGCCAGTAGTGTAACACGGGCCCAGGGTGTTATTGGCACTGAAGCTTTCTTT